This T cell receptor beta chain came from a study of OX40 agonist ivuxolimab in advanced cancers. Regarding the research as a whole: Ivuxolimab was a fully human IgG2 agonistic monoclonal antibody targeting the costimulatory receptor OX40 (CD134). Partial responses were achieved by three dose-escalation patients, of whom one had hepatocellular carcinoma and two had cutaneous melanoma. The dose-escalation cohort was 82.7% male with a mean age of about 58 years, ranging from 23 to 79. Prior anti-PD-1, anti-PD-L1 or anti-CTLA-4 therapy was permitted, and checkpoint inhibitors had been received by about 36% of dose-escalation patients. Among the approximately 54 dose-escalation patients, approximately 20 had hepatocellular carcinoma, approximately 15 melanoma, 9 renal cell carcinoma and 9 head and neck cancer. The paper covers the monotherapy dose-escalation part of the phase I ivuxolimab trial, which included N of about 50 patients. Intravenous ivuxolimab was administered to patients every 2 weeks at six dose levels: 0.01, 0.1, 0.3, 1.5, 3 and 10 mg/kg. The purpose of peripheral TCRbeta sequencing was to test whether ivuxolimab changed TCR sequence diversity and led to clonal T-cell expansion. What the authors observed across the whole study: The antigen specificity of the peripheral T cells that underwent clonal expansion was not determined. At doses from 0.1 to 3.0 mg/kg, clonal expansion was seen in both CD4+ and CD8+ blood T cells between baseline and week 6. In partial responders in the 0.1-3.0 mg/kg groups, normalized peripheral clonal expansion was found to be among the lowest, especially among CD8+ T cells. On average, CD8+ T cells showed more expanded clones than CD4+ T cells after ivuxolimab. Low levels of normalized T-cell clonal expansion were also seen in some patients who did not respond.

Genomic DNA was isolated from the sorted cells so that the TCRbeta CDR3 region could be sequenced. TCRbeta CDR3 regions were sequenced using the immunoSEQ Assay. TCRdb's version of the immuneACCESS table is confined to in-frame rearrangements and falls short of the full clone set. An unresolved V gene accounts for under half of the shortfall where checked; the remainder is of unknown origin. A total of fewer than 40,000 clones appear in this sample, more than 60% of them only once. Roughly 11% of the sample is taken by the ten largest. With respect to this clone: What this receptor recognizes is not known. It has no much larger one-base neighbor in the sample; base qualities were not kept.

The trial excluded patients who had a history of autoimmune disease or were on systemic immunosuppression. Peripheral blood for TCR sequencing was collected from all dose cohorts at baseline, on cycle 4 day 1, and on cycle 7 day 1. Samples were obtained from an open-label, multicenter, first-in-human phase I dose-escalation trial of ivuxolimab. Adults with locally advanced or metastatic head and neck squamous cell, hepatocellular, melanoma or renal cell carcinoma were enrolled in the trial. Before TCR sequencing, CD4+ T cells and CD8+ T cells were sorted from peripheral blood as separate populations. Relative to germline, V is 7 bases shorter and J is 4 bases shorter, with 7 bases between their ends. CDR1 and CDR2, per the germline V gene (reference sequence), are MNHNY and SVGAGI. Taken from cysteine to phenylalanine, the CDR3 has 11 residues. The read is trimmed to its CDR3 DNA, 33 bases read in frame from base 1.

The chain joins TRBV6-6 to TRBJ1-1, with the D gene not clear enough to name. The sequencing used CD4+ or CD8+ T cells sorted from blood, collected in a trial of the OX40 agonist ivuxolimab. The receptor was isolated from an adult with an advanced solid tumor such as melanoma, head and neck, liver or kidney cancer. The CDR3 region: CASIRGTEAFF. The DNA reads TGTGCCAGCATCCGGGGCACTGAAGCTTTCTTT.